The 31 T cell receptor beta chains in this list originate from one sample, sequenced in a study of CD8 T cells in ankylosing spondylitis. General study results and limits: Roughly 8 highly homologous variants made up a TCR beta motif that seemed to typify ankylosing spondylitis blood.

The antigens of these receptors remain unknown. TCRdb independently ran MiXCR on the 5' RACE reads; one entry per CDR3 protein. The sample lists about 500,000 distinct CDR3 sequences, about 12% occurring once. The sample consisted of blood, either unsorted or a sorted T cell fraction (not recorded which). Every receptor here comes from a male donor with ankylosing spondylitis.

A remark on this clonotype: Possible read error: a much larger clone is one base away. The CDR3 sequence is CASSLAGTGNNEQFF. The CDR3 coding sequence is TGTGCCAGCAGCCTAGCCGGGACAGGGAACAATGAGCAGTTCTTC. The chain uses TRBV7-9 and TRBJ2-1; 9 nucleotides align to TRBD1. Germline V lookup: CDR1 SEHNR, CDR2 FQNEAQ (reference sequence). This CDR3 is built from 15 residues.

The table lists this clonotype with a few counts. The genes are TRBV27 and TRBJ2-5; tentatively, D is TRBD1 (6 bases). Per the germline V gene, CDR1 is MNHEY and CDR2 is SMNVEV (reference sequence). Trimming cost V 6 bases and J 2 bases, with 13 bases left between them. The CDR3 is 14 residues long. CDR3 region: CASRRQALQETQYF. The CDR3 DNA is TGTGCCAGCAGACGACAGGCCTTGCAAGAGACCCAGTACTTC.

This clonotype has just a few counts. The chain combines TRBV11-3 with TRBJ2-2; D is undetermined. Germline values: CDR1 SGHNT, CDR2 YENEEA. There are 16 residues in the CDR3. V was shortened by 5 bases and J by 1 base, with 14 bases between the two germline ends. CDR3 nucleotide sequence: TGTGCCAGCAGCCCCCCCGGCGGCGAGAACACCGGGGAGCTGTTTTTT. Translating it yields CASSPPGGENTGELFF.

This clonotype has a handful of counts. J is TRBJ2-7 and V is TRBV20-1; 7 bases are a match to TRBD2. CDR1 and CDR2 from the germline V gene are DFQATT and SNEGSKA (reference sequence). Germline trimming cut 0 bases from V and 3 bases from J; bases unmatched to any gene: 8. This CDR3 has 15 amino acids. CDR3 sequence: CSARDGTSVLYEQYF. CDR3 in DNA: TGCAGTGCTAGAGATGGCACTAGCGTACTCTACGAGCAGTACTTC.

This clonotype was found a few times. The chain uses TRBV20-1 and TRBJ2-4, with 10 nucleotides matching TRBD1. The V and J ends lost 5 bases and 0 bases, in that order; junction bases with no gene match: 10. The length of the CDR3 is 17 residues. CDR1 and CDR2 from the germline V gene are DFQATT and SNEGSKA (reference sequence). The chain's CDR3 is CSAQGQGLLLAKNIQYF. DNA for the CDR3: TGCAGTGCTCAGGGACAGGGGCTTTTACTAGCCAAAAACATTCAGTACTTC.

This sequence joins TRBV7-9 and TRBJ2-5, with D perhaps matching TRBD1 or TRBD2 (5 bases each). This CDR3 comprises 15 residues. V lost 1 base, J lost 0 bases, and 9 bases lay in between. Germline V gene data show CDR1 as SEHNR and CDR2 as FQNEAQ (reference sequence). In DNA form, the CDR3 reads TGTGCCAGCAGCTTAGGGGACGGTTACCAAGAGACCCAGTACTTC. It specifies CASSLGDGYQETQYF. Full variable domain (outside the CDR3, taken from reference TRBV7-9 and TRBJ2-5): DTGVSQNPRHKITKRGQNVTFRCDPISEHNRLYWYRQTLGQGPEFLTYFQNEAQLEKSRLLSDRFSAERPKGSFSTLEIQRTEQGDSAMYLCASSLGDGYQETQYFGPGTRLLVL.

This sequence joins TRBV7-2 and TRBJ1-3; 7 nucleotides align to TRBD1. After removal of 0 bases from V and 2 bases from J, the junction contained 1 base not matched to a gene. CDR1 SGHTA and CDR2 FQGNSA come from the germline V gene. CDR3 length: 15 residues. The CDR3 nucleotides read TGTGCCAGCAGCTTAGCGACAGGGACTGGAAACACCATATATTTT. This gives the protein CASSLATGTGNTIYF. The full variable domain, in which reference TRBV7-2 and TRBJ1-3 provide the parts outside the CDR3, is GAGVSQSPSNKVTEKGKDVELRCDPISGHTALYWYRQSLGQGLEFLIYFQGNSAPDKSGLPSDRFSAERTGGSVSTLTIQRTQQEDSAVYLCASSLATGTGNTIYFGEGSWLTVV.

J is TRBJ1-1 and V is TRBV10-2; D gene unclear. Trimming removed 7 bases from V and 5 bases from J, with 8 bases in between. The CDR3 length is 11 residues. The germline CDR1 and CDR2 sequences are WSHSY and SAAADI. The CDR3 sequence: CASIRETEAFF. The CDR3 nucleotides are TGCGCCAGCATTCGGGAGACTGAAGCTTTCTTT.

This clonotype appeared a few times. Here the CDR3 reads CASSLDSGQAITYEQYF. CDR3 nucleotides: TGTGCCAGCAGCTTAGACAGCGGTCAGGCCATTACCTACGAGCAGTACTTC. The V gene is TRBV11-2, the J gene TRBJ2-7; D may be TRBD2 (5 bases). This CDR3 has 17 amino acids. Trimming removed 0 bases from V and 2 bases from J, with 17 bases in between. Germline V gene sequence: CDR1 SGHAT, CDR2 FQNNGV.

This clonotype has just a few counts. The rearrangement links TRBV11-2 to TRBJ2-1, with TRBD1 identical over 8 bases. The CDR3 loop spans 15 amino acids. Per the germline V gene, CDR1 is SGHAT and CDR2 is FQNNGV. With V trimmed by 1 base and J by 3 bases, 2 bases remained unmatched. In nucleotides, the CDR3 is TGTGCCAGCAGCTTAGCACAGGGGGACTACAATGAGCAGTTCTTC. The encoded protein is CASSLAQGDYNEQFF.

A few counts support this clonotype. The chain couples TRBV2 to TRBJ1-1; 9 bases are a match to TRBD1. Germline V gene data show CDR1 as SNHLY and CDR2 as FYNNEI. Unmatched junction bases numbered 6, after V lost 6 bases and J lost 1 base. The CDR3 covers 15 residues. This chain's CDR3 is CASSDGTGKNTEAFF. CDR3 DNA: TGTGCCAGCAGCGATGGGACAGGGAAGAACACTGAAGCTTTCTTT.

The sample holds a few counts of this clonotype. The chain has TRBV9 and TRBJ2-7; 7 bases line up with TRBD2. Germline lookup yields CDR1 SGDLS and CDR2 YYNGEE. The J segment lost 5 bases and the V segment lost 4 bases, leaving 12 bases of the junction unmatched. This CDR3 contains 15 residues. The CDR3 loop reads CASSTGGGRVNEQYF. DNA of the CDR3: TGTGCCAGCAGCACAGGAGGCGGGAGAGTCAACGAGCAGTACTTC.

This clonotype has more than one count but fewer than ten. V is TRBV7-3 and J is TRBJ2-2, with TRBD2 matching over 9 bases. The germline V gene encodes CDR1 SGHTA and CDR2 FQGTGA. Trimming cost V 10 bases and J 1 base; bases outside gene matches: 31. The CDR3 has 23 amino acids. The CDR3, as DNA: TGTGCCACCCCTAGGATCGGGGCCAAAACGGAGACTAGCGGAGGGAGGAACACCGGGGAGCTGTTTTTT. Translated: CATPRIGAKTETSGGRNTGELFF.

This clonotype showed up many times. This chain uses TRBV7-9 with TRBJ2-3, with 7 positions matching TRBD2. Per the germline V gene, CDR1 is SEHNR and CDR2 is FQNEAQ (reference sequence). Trimming cost V 5 bases and J 0 bases; bases outside gene matches: 8. The length of the CDR3 is 16 residues. CDR3 residues: CASSPRGGPSTDTQYF. The CDR3 DNA reads as TGTGCCAGCAGCCCCCGGGGAGGGCCCAGCACAGATACGCAGTATTTT.

The V gene is TRBV6-1, the J gene TRBJ2-5; D not resolved. The CDR3 consists of 12 residues. Trimming removed 4 bases at V and 3 bases at J, with 6 bases between. CDR1 is MNHNS, CDR2 SASEGT, per germline. CDR3 coding DNA: TGTGCCAGCAGTGCGCAGAAAGAGACCCAGTACTTC. Residues: CASSAQKETQYF.

The chain is built from TRBV3-1 and TRBJ1-1, with a possible D match to TRBD1 (6 bases). The length of the CDR3 is 15 residues. The germline gives CDR1 LGHDT, CDR2 YNNKEL (reference sequence). V was pared by 2 bases and J by 5 bases, with 15 bases between. CDR3 coding DNA: TGTGCCAGCAGCCAAATGAGGGGCAGGGGAACTGAAGCTTTCTTT. It yields the protein CASSQMRGRGTEAFF.

A few counts support this clonotype. This chain connects TRBV12-3 or TRBV12-4 to TRBJ2-1; 13 bases align to TRBD2. Losses at the gene ends were 6 bases for V and 7 bases for J; bases not matched to a gene: 6. The CDR3 loop spans 15 amino acids. CDR3 loop: CASRHTSGRVNEQFF. CDR3 DNA sequence: TGTGCCAGCAGACATACTAGCGGGAGGGTTAATGAGCAGTTCTTC.

This clonotype appeared a few times. V usage is TRBV18 and J usage is TRBJ1-3; D unclear. The germline V gene encodes CDR1 KGHSH and CDR2 LQKENI. Between the trimmed V and J ends, which lost 8 bases and 2 bases, there was a span of 13 bases. The CDR3 is 14 residues long. This CDR3 reads CASAPSAAGNTIYF. The CDR3 DNA follows: TGTGCCAGCGCCCCGTCAGCGGCTGGAAACACCATATATTTT.

In its sample, this clonotype was seen a few times. The CDR3 loop reads CSVEALVNEQFF. The CDR3 DNA reads as TGCAGCGTTGAAGCCCTGGTCAATGAGCAGTTCTTC. The genes are TRBV29-1 and TRBJ2-1; D gene uncertain. Trimming removed 1 base from V and 6 bases from J, with 7 bases in between. This CDR3 is built from 12 residues. CDR1 is SQVTM and CDR2 is ANQGSEA in the germline V gene.

This clonotype has just a few counts. The chain links TRBV27 to TRBJ1-5, with TRBD1 identical over 11 bases. J was trimmed by 6 bases and V by 3 bases; bases with no gene match: 7. The CDR3 is 16 amino acids. CDR1 is MNHEY, CDR2 SMNVEV, per germline (reference sequence). The CDR3 protein is CASSLSGQGAIQPQHF. The CDR3 nucleotides are TGTGCCAGCAGTTTGTCAGGACAGGGGGCAATTCAGCCCCAGCATTTT.

This clonotype has only a few counts. The chain employs TRBV12-3 or TRBV12-4 and TRBJ1-5; 7 bases match TRBD1. The CDR3 has 14 residues. V gave up 6 bases and J gave up 3 bases; unmatched junction bases: 5. DNA of the CDR3: TGTGCCAGCAGGAACAGGGGATCCAATCAGCCCCAGCATTTT. It codes for CASRNRGSNQPQHF.

This clonotype was observed a few times. The rearrangement links TRBV19 to TRBJ1-5, with TRBD1 as a possible D gene (5 bases). V lost 8 bases to trimming and J lost 0 bases, with 23 bases between them. Looked up from germline, CDR1 is LNHDA and CDR2 is SQIVND (reference sequence). CDR3 length: 18 amino acids. CDR3 region: CASLVPTQGLYSNQPQHF. CDR3 nucleotide sequence: TGTGCCAGTTTAGTCCCCACGCAGGGACTATATAGCAATCAGCCCCAGCATTTT.

This clonotype showed up just a few times. Germline is not matched at one junction end, which may reflect a read error. V usage is TRBV6-5 and J usage is TRBJ1-5; D is ambiguous. The germline V gene encodes CDR1 MNHEY and CDR2 SVGAGI. The CDR3 sequence is 15 residues long. The CDR3 is CASSYSSRNNQAQHF. CDR3 coding DNA: TGTGCCAGCAGTTACTCGTCCCGGAATAATCAGGCCCAGCATTTT.

There are a few counts of this clonotype. The chain recombines TRBV3-1 with TRBJ1-1; 9 positions agree with TRBD1. Germline values: CDR1 LGHDT, CDR2 YNNKEL (reference sequence). The CDR3 is 15 amino acids. The V segment lost 5 bases and the J segment 0 bases; nucleotides outside the gene matches: 4. CDR3: CASSARDRVNTEAFF. CDR3 nucleotides: TGTGCCAGCAGCGCCAGGGACAGGGTGAACACTGAAGCTTTCTTT.

The chain carries TRBV4-2 and TRBJ2-7, with D hard to call. The V gene lost 4 bases and the J gene lost 2 bases, with 6 bases spanning the gap. Germline lookup yields CDR1 LGHNA and CDR2 YNFKEQ. The CDR3 runs to 12 residues. The CDR3 DNA reads TGTGCCAGCAGCCTCCAGGCCTACGAGCAGTACTTC. Translated, it gives CASSLQAYEQYF.

The genes are TRBV6-1 and TRBJ2-3; D not resolved. Germline CDR1 MNHNS, CDR2 SASEGT. The CDR3 contains 13 residues. V lost 2 bases and J lost 4, with 7 bases in between. CDR3 in DNA: TGTGCCAGCAGTGAATATGCATCAGATACGCAGTATTTT. Translated, it gives CASSEYASDTQYF.

This clonotype came up a few times. The chain couples TRBV7-2 to TRBJ1-1; perhaps TRBD1 as D (5 bases). The germline V gene encodes CDR1 SGHTA and CDR2 FQGNSA. V was pared by 3 bases and J by 5 bases, with 16 bases between. This CDR3 spans 15 amino acids. The CDR3 reads CASSLPGGGRTEAFF. In DNA, the CDR3 is TGTGCCAGCAGCTTGCCCGGGGGGGGGAGGACTGAAGCTTTCTTT.

The chain recombines TRBV20-1 with TRBJ1-5; 7 positions match TRBD1. CDR3 length equals 14 residues. The ends lost 6 bases at V and 2 bases at J; junction bases unmatched: 7. Germline CDR1 and CDR2: DFQATT and SNEGSKA (reference sequence). This CDR3 reads CSAGDSRGNQPQHF. CDR3 in DNA: TGCAGTGCCGGGGACAGCCGGGGCAATCAGCCCCAGCATTTT.

V is TRBV7-2 and J is TRBJ2-7; the match to TRBD1 covers 10 bases. This CDR3 comprises 15 residues. In germline, CDR1 is SGHTA, CDR2 FQGNSA. V lost 1 base to trimming and J lost 4 bases; unmatched junction nucleotides: 4. The CDR3 is CASSLVTGGGYEQYF. The CDR3 coding sequence is TGTGCCAGCAGCTTAGTGACAGGGGGCGGATACGAGCAGTACTTC.

This chain joins TRBV2 and TRBJ2-7, with 11 bases aligning to TRBD1. The germline gives CDR1 SNHLY, CDR2 FYNNEI. Trimming removed 6 bases from V and 6 bases from J; junction bases left unmatched: 7. The CDR3 sequence is 14 residues long. CDR3 sequence (DNA): TGTGCCAGCAGGGACGGACAGGGGGCTCTCGAGCAGTACTTC. As protein: CASRDGQGALEQYF.

In its sample, this clonotype was seen a few times. V gene TRBV7-7 combines with J gene TRBJ2-1, with D possibly TRBD1 on 5 matching bases. The V gene's germline CDR1 is SSHAT and CDR2 FNYEAQ (reference sequence). This CDR3 contains 14 residues. The germline V and J ends were trimmed by 5 bases and 10 bases, with 18 bases remaining between them. The CDR3 loop is CASSLRDLPGEQFF. The DNA of the CDR3 is TGTGCCAGCAGCCTAAGGGATCTCCCAGGGGAGCAGTTCTTC.